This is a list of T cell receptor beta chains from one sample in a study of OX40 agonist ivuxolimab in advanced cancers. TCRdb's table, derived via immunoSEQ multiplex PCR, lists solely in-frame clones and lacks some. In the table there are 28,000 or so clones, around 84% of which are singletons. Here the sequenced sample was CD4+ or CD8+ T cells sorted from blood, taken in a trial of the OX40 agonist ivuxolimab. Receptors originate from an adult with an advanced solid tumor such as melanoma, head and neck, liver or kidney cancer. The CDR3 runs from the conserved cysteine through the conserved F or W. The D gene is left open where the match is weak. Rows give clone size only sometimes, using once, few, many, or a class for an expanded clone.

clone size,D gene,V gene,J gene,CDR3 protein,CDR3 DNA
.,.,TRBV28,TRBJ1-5,CASRWAGPNQPQHF,TGTGCCAGCCGTTGGGCAGGGCCCAATCAGCCCCAGCATTTT
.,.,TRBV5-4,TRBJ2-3,CASSLNTDTQYF,TGTGCCAGCAGCTTGAACACAGATACGCAGTATTTT
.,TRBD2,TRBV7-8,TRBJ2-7,CASSLGVVEAGVYEQYF,TGTGCCAGCAGCTTAGGGGTTGTCGAAGCGGGAGTCTACGAGCAGTACTTC
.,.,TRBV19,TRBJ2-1,CASSSGRGAYNEQFF,TGTGCCAGTAGCTCAGGGAGAGGAGCCTACAATGAGCAGTTCTTC
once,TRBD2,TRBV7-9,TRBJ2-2,CASSNQGLAGTGELFF,TGTGCCAGCAGCAACCAGGGACTAGCGGGGACCGGGGAGCTGTTTTTT
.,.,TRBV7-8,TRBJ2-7,CASSLEVVPTYEQYF,TGTGCCAGCAGCTTAGAGGTCGTCCCCACCTACGAGCAGTACTTC
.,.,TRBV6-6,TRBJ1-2,CASSPDSNYGYTF,TGTGCCAGCAGTCCCGACAGCAACTATGGCTACACCTTC
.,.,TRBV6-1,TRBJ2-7,CASKVIPGHSYEQYF,TGTGCCAGCAAGGTTATACCGGGACACAGCTACGAGCAGTACTTC
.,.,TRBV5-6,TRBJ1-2,CASSSGTDYGYTF,TGTGCCAGCAGCTCCGGGACGGACTATGGCTACACCTTC
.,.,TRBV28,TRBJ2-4,CASSPDPSKNIQYF,TGTGCCAGCAGCCCGGACCCTAGCAAAAACATTCAGTACTTC
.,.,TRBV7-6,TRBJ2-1,CASSLGRDFPIEQFF,TGTGCCAGCAGCTTAGGCCGGGACTTTCCCATCGAGCAGTTCTTC
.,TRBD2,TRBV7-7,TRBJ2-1,CASSLSVARGPETSGSEQFF,TGTGCTAGCAGCTTATCTGTCGCCAGGGGACCGGAGACTAGCGGGAGTGAGCAGTTCTTC
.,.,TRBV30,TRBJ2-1,CAWRDRPNDNEQFF,TGTGCCTGGAGAGACCGTCCTAACGACAATGAGCAGTTCTTC
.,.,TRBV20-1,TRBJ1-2,CSARVGGYTF,TGCAGTGCTAGAGTCGGGGGCTACACCTTC
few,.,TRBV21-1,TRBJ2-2,CASSKAGLGENTGELFF,TGTGCCAGCAGCAAAGCGGGACTAGGGGAGAACACCGGGGAGCTGTTTTTT
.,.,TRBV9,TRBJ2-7,CASSQTGGSYEQYF,TGTGCCAGCAGCCAAACCGGGGGCAGCTACGAGCAGTACTTC
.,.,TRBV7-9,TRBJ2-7,CASSSLSSYEQYF,TGTGCCAGCAGCTCACTGAGCTCCTACGAGCAGTACTTC
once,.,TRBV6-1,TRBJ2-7,CAHAEWNEQYF,TGTGCCCACGCGGAGTGGAACGAGCAGTACTTC
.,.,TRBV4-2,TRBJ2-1,CASSQEAGLRLEQFF,TGTGCCAGCAGCCAAGAAGCCGGACTACGGTTAGAGCAGTTCTTC
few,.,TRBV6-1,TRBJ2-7,CASSEIVGYEQYF,TGTGCCAGCAGTGAAATAGTGGGGTACGAGCAGTACTTC
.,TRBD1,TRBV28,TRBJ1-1,CASSLSTGTANTEAFF,TGTGCCAGCAGTTTATCGACCGGGACAGCGAACACTGAAGCTTTCTTT
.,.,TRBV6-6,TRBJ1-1,CASSYSYGTEAFF,TGTGCCAGCAGTTACTCGTATGGCACTGAAGCTTTCTTT
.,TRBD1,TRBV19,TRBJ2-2,CASVLMTGANTGELFF,TGTGCCAGCGTACTGATGACAGGGGCGAACACCGGGGAGCTGTTTTTT
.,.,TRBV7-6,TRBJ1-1,CASTLNVGNTEAFF,TGTGCCAGCACCCTGAATGTAGGGAACACTGAAGCTTTCTTT
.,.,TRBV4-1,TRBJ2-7,CASSQTRDGRYEQYF,TGCGCCAGCAGCCAAACCCGGGACGGGCGCTACGAGCAGTACTTC
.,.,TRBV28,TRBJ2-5,CASCQRSEVGETQYF,TGTGCCAGCTGTCAGAGATCGGAGGTGGGAGAGACCCAGTACTTC
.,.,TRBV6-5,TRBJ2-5,CASSRRGFDQETQYF,TGTGCCAGCAGTCGCAGGGGTTTTGACCAAGAGACCCAGTACTTC
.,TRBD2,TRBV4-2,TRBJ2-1,CASSQWLAGGGDEQFF,TGTGCCAGCAGCCAATGGCTAGCGGGAGGAGGCGACGAGCAGTTCTTC
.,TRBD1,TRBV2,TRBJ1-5,CASSERGWDRGYQPQHF,TGTGCCAGCAGTGAAAGAGGTTGGGACAGGGGGTATCAGCCCCAGCATTTT
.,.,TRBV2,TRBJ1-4,CASSEEARLTTNEKLFF,TGTGCCAGCAGTGAAGAGGCCCGGCTGACAACTAATGAAAAACTGTTTTTT
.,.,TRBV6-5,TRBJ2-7,CASSSPTATISYEQYF,TGTGCCAGCAGTTCCCCGACAGCCACCATCTCCTACGAGCAGTACTTC
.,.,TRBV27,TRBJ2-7,CASSGPQNRTSSYEQYF,TGTGCCAGCAGCGGCCCGCAGAACAGGACGAGCTCCTACGAGCAGTACTTC
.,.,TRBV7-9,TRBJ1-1,CASRDTLMTEAFF,TGTGCCAGCAGGGATACCCTTATGACTGAAGCTTTCTTT
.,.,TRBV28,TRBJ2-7,CASSPQRGESYEQYF,TGTGCCAGCAGTCCGCAAAGGGGAGAAAGCTACGAGCAGTACTTC
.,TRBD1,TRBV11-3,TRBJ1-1,CASSLDGTGGYGDTEAFF,TGTGCCAGCAGCTTAGATGGTACAGGGGGCTATGGAGACACTGAAGCTTTCTTT
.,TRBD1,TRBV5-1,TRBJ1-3,CASSLYSGQAGNTIYF,TGCGCCAGCAGCCTCTACTCTGGACAGGCCGGGAACACCATATATTTT
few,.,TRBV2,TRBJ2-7,CASSEIELYEQYF,TGTGCCAGCAGTGAAATAGAGCTCTACGAGCAGTACTTC
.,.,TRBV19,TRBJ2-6,CASTPGGANVLTF,TGTGCCAGTACACCCGGTGGGGCCAACGTCCTGACTTTC
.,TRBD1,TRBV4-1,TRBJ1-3,CASSQDRTGRGGSGNTIYF,TGCGCCAGCAGCCAAGATCGGACCGGCAGGGGGGGGTCTGGAAACACCATATATTTT
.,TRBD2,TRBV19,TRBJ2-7,CASSIGSGGSYEQYF,TGTGCCAGTAGTATAGGTAGCGGGGGTTCCTACGAGCAGTACTTC
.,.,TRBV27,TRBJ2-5,CASARHQETQYF,TGTGCCAGCGCTCGACATCAAGAGACCCAGTACTTC
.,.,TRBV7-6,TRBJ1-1,CASSLGWASEAFF,TGTGCCAGCAGCTTAGGGTGGGCGTCGGAAGCTTTCTTT
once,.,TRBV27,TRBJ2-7,CASSLGGTQSPYEQYF,TGTGCCAGCAGTTTAGGCGGGACACAAAGTCCCTACGAGCAGTACTTC
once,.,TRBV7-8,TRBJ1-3,CASSSQGESPGNTIYF,TGTGCCAGCAGCTCCCAGGGAGAATCTCCTGGAAACACCATATATTTT
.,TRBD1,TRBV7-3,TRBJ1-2,CASSLVFGQGVFGDGYTF,TGTGCCAGCAGCTTAGTTTTCGGGCAGGGGGTCTTTGGTGATGGCTACACCTTC